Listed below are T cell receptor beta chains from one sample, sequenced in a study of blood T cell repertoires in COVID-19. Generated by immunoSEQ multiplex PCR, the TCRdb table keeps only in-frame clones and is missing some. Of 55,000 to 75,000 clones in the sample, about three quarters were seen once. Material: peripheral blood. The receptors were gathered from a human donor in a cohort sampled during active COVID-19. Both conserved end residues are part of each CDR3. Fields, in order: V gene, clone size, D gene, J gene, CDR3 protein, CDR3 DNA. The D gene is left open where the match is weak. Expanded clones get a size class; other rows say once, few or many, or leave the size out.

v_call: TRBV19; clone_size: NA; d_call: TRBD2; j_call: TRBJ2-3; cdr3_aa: CASSMLTSGSGDTQYF; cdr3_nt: TGTGCCAGTAGTATGTTGACTAGCGGTTCGGGAGATACGCAGTATTTT
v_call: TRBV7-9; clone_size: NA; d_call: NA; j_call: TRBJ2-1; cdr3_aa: CASSLLTGYNEQFF; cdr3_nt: TGTGCCAGCAGCTTACTTACCGGCTACAATGAGCAGTTCTTC
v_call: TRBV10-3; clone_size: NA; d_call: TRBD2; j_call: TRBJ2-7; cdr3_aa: CAISGGLAGVSYYEQYF; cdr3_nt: TGTGCCATCAGTGGGGGACTAGCGGGAGTCTCCTACTACGAGCAGTACTTC
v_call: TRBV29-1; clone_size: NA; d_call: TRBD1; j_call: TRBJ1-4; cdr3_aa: CSVEIAGRGNGKLFF; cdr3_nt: TGCAGCGTTGAAATTGCAGGCAGGGGGAATGGAAAACTGTTTTTT
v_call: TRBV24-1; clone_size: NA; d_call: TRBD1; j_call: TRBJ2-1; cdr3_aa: CATSDWGQGYNEQFF; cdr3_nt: TGTGCCACCAGTGATTGGGGACAGGGGTACAATGAGCAGTTCTTC
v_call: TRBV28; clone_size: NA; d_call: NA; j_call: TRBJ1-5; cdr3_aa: CASHKQNSNQPQHF; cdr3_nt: TGTGCCAGCCACAAACAGAATAGCAATCAGCCCCAGCATTTT
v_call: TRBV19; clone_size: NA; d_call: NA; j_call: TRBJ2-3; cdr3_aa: CASSTRTDTQYF; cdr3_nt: TGTGCCAGTAGTACTAGGACAGATACGCAGTATTTT
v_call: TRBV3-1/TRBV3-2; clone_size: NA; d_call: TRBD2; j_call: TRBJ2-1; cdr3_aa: CASSQEGGSSYNEQFF; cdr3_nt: TGTGCCAGCAGCCAAGAGGGGGGGAGCTCCTACAATGAGCAGTTCTTC
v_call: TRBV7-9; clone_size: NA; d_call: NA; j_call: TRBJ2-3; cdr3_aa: CASSLGAYDPQYF; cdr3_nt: TGTGCCAGCAGCTTGGGGGCGTATGACCCGCAGTATTTT
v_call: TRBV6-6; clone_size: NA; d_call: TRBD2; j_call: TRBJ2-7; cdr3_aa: CASSRQGLAGEGGNEQYF; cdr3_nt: TGTGCCAGCAGTCGCCAGGGACTAGCGGGAGAGGGTGGCAACGAGCAGTACTTC
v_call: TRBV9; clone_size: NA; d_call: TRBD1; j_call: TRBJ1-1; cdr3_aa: CASSAGQGAFEAFF; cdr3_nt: TGTGCCAGCAGCGCGGGACAGGGAGCTTTTGAAGCTTTCTTT
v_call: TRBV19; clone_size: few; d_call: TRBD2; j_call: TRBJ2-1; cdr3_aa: CASSIPLGGSHEQFF; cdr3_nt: TGTGCCAGTAGTATCCCCCTCGGCGGGAGCCATGAGCAGTTCTTC
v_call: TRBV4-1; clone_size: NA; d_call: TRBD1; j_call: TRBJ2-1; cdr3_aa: CASSRLAGTGPYNEQFF; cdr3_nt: TGCGCCAGCAGCCGCCTTGCCGGGACAGGGCCCTACAATGAGCAGTTCTTC
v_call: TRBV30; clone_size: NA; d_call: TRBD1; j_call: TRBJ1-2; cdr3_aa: CAWSGTGNPQNYGYTF; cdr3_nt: TGTGCCTGGAGTGGGACAGGCAACCCTCAGAACTATGGCTACACCTTC
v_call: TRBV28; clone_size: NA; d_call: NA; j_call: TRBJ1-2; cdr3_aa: CASSSPSYGYTF; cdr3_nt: TGTGCCAGCAGTTCCCCGAGCTATGGCTACACCTTC
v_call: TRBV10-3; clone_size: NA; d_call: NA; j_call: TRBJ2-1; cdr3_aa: CAASGVENEQFF; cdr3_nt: TGTGCCGCGTCGGGAGTGGAAAATGAGCAGTTCTTC
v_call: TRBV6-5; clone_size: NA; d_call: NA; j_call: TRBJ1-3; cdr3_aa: CASIGGSGNTIYF; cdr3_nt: TGTGCCAGCATCGGGGGCTCTGGAAACACCATATATTTT
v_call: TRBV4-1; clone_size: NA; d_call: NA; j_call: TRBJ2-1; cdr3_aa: CASSSHGTFNEQFF; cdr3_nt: TGCGCCAGCAGCTCCCACGGGACTTTCAATGAGCAGTTCTTC
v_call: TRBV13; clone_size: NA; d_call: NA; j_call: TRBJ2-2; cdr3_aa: CASSLGYGGPGELFF; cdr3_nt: TGTGCCAGCAGCTTGGGGTACGGGGGGCCCGGGGAGCTGTTTTTT
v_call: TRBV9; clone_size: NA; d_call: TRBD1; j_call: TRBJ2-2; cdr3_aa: CASSVGGTGSATGELFF; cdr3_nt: TGTGCCAGCAGCGTAGGGGGGACAGGGTCGGCCACCGGGGAGCTGTTTTTT
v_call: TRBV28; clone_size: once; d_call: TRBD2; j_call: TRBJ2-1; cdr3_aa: CASSSSLAVTYNEQFF; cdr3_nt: TGTGCCAGCAGTTCTTCACTAGCGGTCACATACAATGAGCAGTTCTTC
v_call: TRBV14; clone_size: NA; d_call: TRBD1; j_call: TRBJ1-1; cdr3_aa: CASSLWTGDKAFF; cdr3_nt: TGTGCCAGCAGCCTCTGGACAGGTGACAAAGCTTTCTTT
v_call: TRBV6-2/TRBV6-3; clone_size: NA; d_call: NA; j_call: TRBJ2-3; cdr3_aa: CASSLDRGRGTDTQYF; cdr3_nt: TGTGCCAGCAGTTTGGACAGAGGCCGGGGCACAGATACGCAGTATTTT
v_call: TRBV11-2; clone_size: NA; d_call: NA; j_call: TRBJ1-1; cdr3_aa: CASSLFESTYNTEAFF; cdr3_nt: TGTGCCAGCAGCTTATTCGAAAGTACTTACAACACTGAAGCTTTCTTT
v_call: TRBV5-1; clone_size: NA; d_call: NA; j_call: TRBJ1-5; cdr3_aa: CASSLSGNQPQHF; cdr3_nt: TGCGCCAGCAGCTTGTCGGGGAATCAGCCCCAGCATTTT
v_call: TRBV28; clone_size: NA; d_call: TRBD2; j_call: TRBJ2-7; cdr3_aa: CASSLTSGVTYEQYF; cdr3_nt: TGTGCCAGCAGTTTAACTAGCGGAGTAACATACGAGCAGTACTTC
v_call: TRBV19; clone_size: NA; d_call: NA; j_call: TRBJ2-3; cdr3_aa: CASSISGADTQYF; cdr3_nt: TGTGCCAGTAGTATATCAGGCGCAGATACGCAGTATTTT
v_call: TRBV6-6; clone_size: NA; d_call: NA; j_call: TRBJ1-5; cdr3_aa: CASSLGWRGPDGSNQPQHF; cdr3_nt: TGTGCCAGCAGTCTGGGTTGGCGGGGTCCGGATGGCAGCAATCAGCCCCAGCATTTT
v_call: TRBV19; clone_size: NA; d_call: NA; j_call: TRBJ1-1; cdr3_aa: CASSISAGGMNTEAFF; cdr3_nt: TGTGCCAGTAGTATCTCTGCCGGCGGGATGAACACTGAAGCTTTCTTT
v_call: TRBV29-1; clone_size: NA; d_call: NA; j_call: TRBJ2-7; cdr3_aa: CSVARTASYEQYF; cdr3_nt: TGCAGCGTGGCCCGGACAGCCTCCTACGAGCAGTACTTC
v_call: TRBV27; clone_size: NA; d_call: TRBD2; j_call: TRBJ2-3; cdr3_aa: CASTAGLAGEGEESTDTQYF; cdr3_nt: TGTGCCAGCACAGCAGGACTAGCGGGAGAGGGGGAAGAGTCCACAGATACGCAGTATTTT
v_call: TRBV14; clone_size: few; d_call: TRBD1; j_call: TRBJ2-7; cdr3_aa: CASSDTGDSYEQYF; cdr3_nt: TGTGCCAGCAGCGATACAGGGGACTCCTACGAGCAGTACTTC
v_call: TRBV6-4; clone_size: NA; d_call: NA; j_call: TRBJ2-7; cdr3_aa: CASRWRGTYEQYF; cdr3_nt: TGTGCCAGCCGTTGGCGGGGAACCTACGAGCAGTACTTC
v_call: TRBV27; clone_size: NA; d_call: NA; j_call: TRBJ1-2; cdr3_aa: CASRGGDYGYTF; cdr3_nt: TGTGCCAGCAGGGGGGGTGACTATGGCTACACCTTC
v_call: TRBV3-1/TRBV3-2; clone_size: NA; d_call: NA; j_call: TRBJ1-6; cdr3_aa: CASSLGPSSYNSPLHF; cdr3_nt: TGTGCCAGCAGCCTGGGTCCTAGCTCCTATAATTCACCCCTCCACTTT
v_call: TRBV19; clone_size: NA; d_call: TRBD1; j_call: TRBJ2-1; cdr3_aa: CASKGTGVYQEQFF; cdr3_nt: TGTGCCAGTAAGGGGACAGGGGTCTATCAGGAGCAGTTCTTC
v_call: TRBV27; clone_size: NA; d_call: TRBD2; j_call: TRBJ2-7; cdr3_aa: CASSLTGTSRDEQYF; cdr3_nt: TGTGCCAGCAGTTTAACCGGGACTAGCAGGGACGAGCAGTACTTC
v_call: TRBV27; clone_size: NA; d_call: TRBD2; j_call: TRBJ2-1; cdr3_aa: CASSLSGNTYNEQFF; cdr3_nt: TGTGCCAGCAGCCTTAGCGGGAACACCTACAATGAGCAGTTCTTC
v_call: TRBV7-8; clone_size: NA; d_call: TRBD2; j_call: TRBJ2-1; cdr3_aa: CASSLGSRVTSGKHNEQFF; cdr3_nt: TGTGCCAGCAGCTTAGGCTCGAGGGTAACTAGCGGGAAGCACAATGAGCAGTTCTTC
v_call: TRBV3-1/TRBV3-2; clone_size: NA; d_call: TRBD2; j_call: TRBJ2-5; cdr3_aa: CASKRSSGSQETQYF; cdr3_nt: TGTGCCAGCAAACGGTCTAGCGGAAGCCAAGAGACCCAGTACTTC
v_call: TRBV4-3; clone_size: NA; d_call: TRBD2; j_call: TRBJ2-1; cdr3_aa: CASSQDPPSGTSTEQFF; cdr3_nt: TGCGCCAGCAGCCAAGATCCCCCTAGCGGGACCTCTACTGAGCAGTTCTTC
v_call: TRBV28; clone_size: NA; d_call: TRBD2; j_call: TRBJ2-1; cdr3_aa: CASSSFVWTSGNEQFF; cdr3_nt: TGTGCCAGCAGTTCCTTTGTGTGGACTAGCGGCAATGAGCAGTTCTTC
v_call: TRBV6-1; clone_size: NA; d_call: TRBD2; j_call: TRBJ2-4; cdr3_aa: CASSERSGSVAKNIQYF; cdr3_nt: TGTGCCAGCAGTGAACGTAGCGGGAGTGTAGCCAAAAACATTCAGTACTTC
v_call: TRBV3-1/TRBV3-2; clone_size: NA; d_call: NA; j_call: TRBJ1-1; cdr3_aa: CASSQLTGSAEAFF; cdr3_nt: TGTGCCAGCAGCCAACTTACAGGGTCGGCTGAAGCTTTCTTT
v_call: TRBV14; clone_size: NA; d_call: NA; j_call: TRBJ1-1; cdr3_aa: CASSQGGGRSTEAFF; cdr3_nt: TGTGCCAGCAGCCAAGGGGGGGGAAGGAGCACTGAAGCTTTCTTT
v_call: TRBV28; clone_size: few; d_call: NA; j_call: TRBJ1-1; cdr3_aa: CASSGGWETGEAFF; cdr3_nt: TGTGCCAGCAGTGGGGGCTGGGAGACAGGTGAAGCTTTCTTT
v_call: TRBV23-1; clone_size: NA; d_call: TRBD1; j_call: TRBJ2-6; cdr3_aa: CASRIGTADLSGANVLTF; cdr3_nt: TGCGCCAGCAGGATTGGGACAGCGGACCTCTCTGGGGCCAACGTCCTGACTTTC
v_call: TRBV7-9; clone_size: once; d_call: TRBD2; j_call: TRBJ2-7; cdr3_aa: CASGGGRTYEQYF; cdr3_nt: TGTGCCAGCGGGGGGGGGAGAACTTACGAGCAGTACTTC
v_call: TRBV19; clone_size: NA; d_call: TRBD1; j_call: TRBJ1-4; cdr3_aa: CASNPGWGTDEKLFF; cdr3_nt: TGTGCCAGTAACCCCGGGTGGGGGACAGATGAAAAACTGTTTTTT
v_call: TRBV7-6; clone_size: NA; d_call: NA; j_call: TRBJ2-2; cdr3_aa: CASSLEVPGGTGELFF; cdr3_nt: TGTGCCAGCAGCTTAGAGGTGCCAGGGGGGACCGGGGAGCTGTTTTTT
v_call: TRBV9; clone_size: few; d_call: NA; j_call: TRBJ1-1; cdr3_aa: CASSVSDKNTEAFF; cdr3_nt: TGTGCCAGCAGCGTATCGGACAAGAACACTGAAGCTTTCTTT
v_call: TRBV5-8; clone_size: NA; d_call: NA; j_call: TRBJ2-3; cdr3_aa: CASKGGTDTQYF; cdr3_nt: TGTGCCAGCAAAGGGGGCACAGATACGCAGTATTTT
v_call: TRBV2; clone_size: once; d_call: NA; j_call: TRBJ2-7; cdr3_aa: CASRVSSYEQYF; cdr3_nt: TGTGCCAGCAGGGTTAGCTCCTACGAGCAGTACTTC